A single sample is the source of the 3 T cell receptor beta chains below, sequenced in a study of technical replicates of blood from a handful of donors. The repertoire was sequenced with immunoSEQ multiplex PCR; TCRdb's copy has only in-frame clones and lacks some. Of about 93,000 clones listed, approximately 95% are singletons. The sequenced material came from T cells isolated from PBMCs. The receptors come from a human donor in good health.

This chain connects TRBV19 to TRBJ2-3, with TRBD2 as a possible D gene (7 bases). This CDR3 contains 16 residues. V was clipped by 6 bases and J by 14 bases, with 30 bases between them. Per the germline V gene, CDR1 is LNHDA and CDR2 is SQIVND (reference sequence). The CDR3: CASSTIGGDTNPQAYF. The CDR3 bases are TGTGCCAGTAGCACTATAGGGGGGGACACCAATCCTCAAGCGTATTTT.

The rearrangement joins TRBV4-1 to TRBJ2-5; TRBD2 agrees at 8 bases. V was clipped by 4 bases and J by 0 bases; unmatched bases: 4. The CDR3 length is 15 residues. CDR1 and CDR2 (germline): MGHRA, YSYEKL. Written as DNA, the CDR3 is TGCGCCAGCAGCCTCTCCGGGGGGGACCAAGAGACCCAGTACTTC. Protein: CASSLSGGDQETQYF.

This rearrangement joins TRBV5-4 to TRBJ1-3, with 7 positions matching TRBD1. The CDR3 runs to 15 residues. Germline assignment: CDR1 SGHNT and CDR2 YYREEE (reference sequence). V lost 3 bases to trimming and J lost 0 bases; unmatched junction nucleotides: 3. CDR3 sequence: CASSYRGTSGNTIYF. CDR3 bases: TGTGCCAGCAGCTACAGGGGAACCTCTGGAAACACCATATATTTT.